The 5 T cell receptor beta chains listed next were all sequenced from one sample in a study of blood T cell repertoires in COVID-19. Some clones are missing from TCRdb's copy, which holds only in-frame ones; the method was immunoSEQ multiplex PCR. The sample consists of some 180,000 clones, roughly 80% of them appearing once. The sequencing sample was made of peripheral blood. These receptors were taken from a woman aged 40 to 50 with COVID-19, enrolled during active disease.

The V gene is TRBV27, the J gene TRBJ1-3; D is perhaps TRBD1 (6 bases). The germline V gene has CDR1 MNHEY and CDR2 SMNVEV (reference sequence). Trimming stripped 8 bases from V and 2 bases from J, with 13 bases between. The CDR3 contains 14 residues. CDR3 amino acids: CASPTTGAGNTIYF. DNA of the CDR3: TGTGCCAGCCCAACGACAGGTGCTGGAAACACCATATATTTT.

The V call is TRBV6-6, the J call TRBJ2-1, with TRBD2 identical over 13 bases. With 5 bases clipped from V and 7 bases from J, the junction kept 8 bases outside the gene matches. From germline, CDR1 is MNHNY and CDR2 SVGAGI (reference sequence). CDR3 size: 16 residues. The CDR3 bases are TGTGCCAGCAGTGCGGCGACTAGCGGGAGGCTTAATGAGCAGTTCTTC. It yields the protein CASSAATSGRLNEQFF.

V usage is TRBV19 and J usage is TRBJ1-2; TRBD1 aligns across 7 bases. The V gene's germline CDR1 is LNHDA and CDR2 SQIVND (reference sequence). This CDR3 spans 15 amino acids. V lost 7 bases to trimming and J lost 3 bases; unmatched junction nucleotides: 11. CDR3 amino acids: CASTHPGGKDYGYTF. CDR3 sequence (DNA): TGTGCCAGTACCCACCCAGGGGGTAAGGACTATGGCTACACCTTC. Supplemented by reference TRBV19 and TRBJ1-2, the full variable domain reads DGGITQSPKYLFRKEGQNVTLSCEQNLNHDAMYWYRQDPGQGLRLIYYSQIVNDFQKGDIAEGYSVSREKKESFPLTVTSAQKNPTAFYLCASTHPGGKDYGYTFGSGTRLTVV.

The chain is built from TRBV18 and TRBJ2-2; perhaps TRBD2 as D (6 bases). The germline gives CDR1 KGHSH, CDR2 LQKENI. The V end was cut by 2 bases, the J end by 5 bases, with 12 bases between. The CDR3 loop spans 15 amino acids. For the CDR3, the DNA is TGTGCCAGCTCACCAGGGGGGAGCATGACCGGGGAGCTGTTTTTT. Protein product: CASSPGGSMTGELFF.

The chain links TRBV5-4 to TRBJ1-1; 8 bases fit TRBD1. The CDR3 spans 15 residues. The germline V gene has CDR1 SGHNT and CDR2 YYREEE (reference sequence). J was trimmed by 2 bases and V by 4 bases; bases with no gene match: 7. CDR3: CASSPPGQGNTEAFF. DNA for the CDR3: TGTGCCAGCAGCCCCCCCGGACAGGGAAACACTGAAGCTTTCTTT.